This T cell receptor (beta chain) was found in a study of blood T cells in healthy people across ages. A sample-barcoded 5' primer and a J-beta primer mix were used in a second PCR of roughly 7 to 12 cycles. MiXCR was run by TCRdb on the 5' RACE reads, yielding one entry per CDR3 protein. The sample records around 2 million distinct CDR3 sequences, 35% to 50% being singletons. The CDR3 has 15 residues. Germline CDR1 and CDR2: SGHTA and FQGTGA. V shed 6 bases and J 5 bases; nucleotides not matched to a gene: 8. This sequence was found in a human donor in good health. Sample: blood. The genes are TRBV7-3 and TRBJ2-3, with TRBD2 identical over 10 bases. DNA of the CDR3: TGTGCCAGCAGTCCGAGCGGGGGGGCCCAAGATACGCAGTATTTT. Its protein is CASSPSGGAQDTQYF.